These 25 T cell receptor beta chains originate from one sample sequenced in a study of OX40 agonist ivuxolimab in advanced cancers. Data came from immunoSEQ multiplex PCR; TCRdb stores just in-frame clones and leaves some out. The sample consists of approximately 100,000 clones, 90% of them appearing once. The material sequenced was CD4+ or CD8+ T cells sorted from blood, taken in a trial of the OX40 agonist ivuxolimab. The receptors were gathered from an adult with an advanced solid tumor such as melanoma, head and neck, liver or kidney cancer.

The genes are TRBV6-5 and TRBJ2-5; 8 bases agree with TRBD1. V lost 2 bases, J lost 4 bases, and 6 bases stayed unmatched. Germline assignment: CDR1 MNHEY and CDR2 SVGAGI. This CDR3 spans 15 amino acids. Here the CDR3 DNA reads TGTGCCAGCAGTTACGGACAGGGTGGACGAGAGACCCAGTACTTC. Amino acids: CASSYGQGGRETQYF.

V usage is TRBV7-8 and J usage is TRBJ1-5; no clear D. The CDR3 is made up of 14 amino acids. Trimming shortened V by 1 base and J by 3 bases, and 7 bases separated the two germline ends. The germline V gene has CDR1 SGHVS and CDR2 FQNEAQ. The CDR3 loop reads CASSLGRNNQPQHF. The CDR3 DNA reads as TGTGCCAGCAGCTTAGGGCGGAACAATCAGCCCCAGCATTTT.

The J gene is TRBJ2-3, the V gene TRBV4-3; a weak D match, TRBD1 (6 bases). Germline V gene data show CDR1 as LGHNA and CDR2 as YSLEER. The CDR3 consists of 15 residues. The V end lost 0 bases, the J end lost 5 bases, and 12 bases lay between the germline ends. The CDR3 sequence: CASSQEGRGIDTQYF. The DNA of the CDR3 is TGCGCCAGCAGCCAAGAAGGCAGGGGTATAGATACGCAGTATTTT.

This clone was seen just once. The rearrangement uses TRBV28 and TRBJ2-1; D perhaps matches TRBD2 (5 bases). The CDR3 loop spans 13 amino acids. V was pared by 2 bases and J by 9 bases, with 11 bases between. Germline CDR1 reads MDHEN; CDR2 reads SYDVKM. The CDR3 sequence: CASSLGSGFEQFF. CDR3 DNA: TGTGCCAGCAGTTTAGGATCGGGGTTTGAGCAGTTCTTC.

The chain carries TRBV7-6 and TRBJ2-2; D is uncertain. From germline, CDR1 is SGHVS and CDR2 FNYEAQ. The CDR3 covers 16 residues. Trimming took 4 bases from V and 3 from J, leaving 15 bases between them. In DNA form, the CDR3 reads TGTGCCAGCAGCTCCGGCCGACGCCGGGACACCGGGGAGCTGTTTTTT. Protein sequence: CASSSGRRRDTGELFF.

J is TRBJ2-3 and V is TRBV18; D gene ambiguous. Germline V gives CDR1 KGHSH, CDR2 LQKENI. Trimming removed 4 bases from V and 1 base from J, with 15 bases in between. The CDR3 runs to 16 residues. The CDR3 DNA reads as TGTGCCAGCTCACTTGGCGGAAACGCTCGCACAGATACGCAGTATTTT. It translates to CASSLGGNARTDTQYF.

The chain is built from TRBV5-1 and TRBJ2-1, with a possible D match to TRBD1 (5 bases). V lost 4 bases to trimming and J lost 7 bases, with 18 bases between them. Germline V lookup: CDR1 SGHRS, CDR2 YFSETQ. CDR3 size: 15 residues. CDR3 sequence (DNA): TGCGCCAGCAGCCCCGAAAGGGGTCAGTTAAATGAGCAGTTCTTC. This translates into CASSPERGQLNEQFF. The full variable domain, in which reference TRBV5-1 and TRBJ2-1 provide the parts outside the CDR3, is KAGVTQTPRYLIKTRGQQVTLSCSPISGHRSVSWYQQTPGQGLQFLFEYFSETQRNKGNFPGRFSGRQFSNSRSEMNVSTLELGDSALYLCASSPERGQLNEQFFGPGTRLTVL.

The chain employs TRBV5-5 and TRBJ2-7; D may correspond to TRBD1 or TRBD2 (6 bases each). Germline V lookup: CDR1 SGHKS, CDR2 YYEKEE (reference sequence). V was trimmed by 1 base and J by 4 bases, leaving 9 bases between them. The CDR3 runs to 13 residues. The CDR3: CASSLQGRYEQYF. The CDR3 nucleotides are TGTGCCAGCAGCTTGCAGGGGAGGTACGAGCAGTACTTC.

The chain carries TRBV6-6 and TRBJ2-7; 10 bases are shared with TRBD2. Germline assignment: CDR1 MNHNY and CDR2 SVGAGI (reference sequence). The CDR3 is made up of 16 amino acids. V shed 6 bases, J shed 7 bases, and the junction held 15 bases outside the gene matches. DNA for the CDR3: TGTGCCAGCAGAGATTCTTCTAGCGGGAGATCTGGGGAGCAGTACTTC. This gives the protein CASRDSSSGRSGEQYF.

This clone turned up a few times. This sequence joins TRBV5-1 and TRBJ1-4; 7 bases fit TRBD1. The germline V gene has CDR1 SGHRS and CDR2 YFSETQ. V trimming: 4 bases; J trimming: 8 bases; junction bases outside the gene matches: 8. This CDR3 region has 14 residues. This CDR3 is CASSLQGGKEKLFF. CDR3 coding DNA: TGCGCCAGCAGCCTGCAGGGGGGAAAAGAAAAACTGTTTTTT.

CDR3 sequence (DNA): TGTGCCAGCAGCTTCCGGACAGGGGGCCGGGGACTAGCGGCAGATACGCAGTATTTT. Protein: CASSFRTGGRGLAADTQYF. The chain joins TRBV5-6 to TRBJ2-3, with D perhaps TRBD1 or TRBD2 (11 bases each). Germline lookup yields CDR1 SGHDT and CDR2 YYEEEE. The V end lost 2 bases, the J end lost 4 bases, and 26 bases lay between the germline ends. The CDR3 runs to 19 residues.

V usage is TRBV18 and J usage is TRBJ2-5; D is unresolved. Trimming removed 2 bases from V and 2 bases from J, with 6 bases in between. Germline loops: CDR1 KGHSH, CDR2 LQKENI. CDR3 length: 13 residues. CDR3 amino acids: CASSPTRQETQYF. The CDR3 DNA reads TGTGCCAGCTCACCAACCAGGCAAGAGACCCAGTACTTC.

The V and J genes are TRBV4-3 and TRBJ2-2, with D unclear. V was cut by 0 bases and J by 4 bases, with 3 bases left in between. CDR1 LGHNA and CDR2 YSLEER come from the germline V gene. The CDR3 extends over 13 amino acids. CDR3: CASSQDVTGELFF. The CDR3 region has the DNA TGCGCCAGCAGCCAAGATGTCACCGGGGAGCTGTTTTTT.

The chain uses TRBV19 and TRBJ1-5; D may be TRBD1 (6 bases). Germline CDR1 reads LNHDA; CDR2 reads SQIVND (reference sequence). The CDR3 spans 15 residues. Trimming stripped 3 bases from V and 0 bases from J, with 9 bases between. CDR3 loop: CASSMEGGSNQPQHF. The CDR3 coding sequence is TGTGCCAGTAGTATGGAAGGGGGTAGCAATCAGCCCCAGCATTTT.

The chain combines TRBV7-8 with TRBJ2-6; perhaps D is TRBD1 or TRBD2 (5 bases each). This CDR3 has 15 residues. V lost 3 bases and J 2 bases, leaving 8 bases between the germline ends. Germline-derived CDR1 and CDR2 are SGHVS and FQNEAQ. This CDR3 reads CASSFRGTGANVLTF. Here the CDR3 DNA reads TGTGCCAGCAGCTTCCGGGGCACTGGGGCCAACGTCCTGACTTTC.

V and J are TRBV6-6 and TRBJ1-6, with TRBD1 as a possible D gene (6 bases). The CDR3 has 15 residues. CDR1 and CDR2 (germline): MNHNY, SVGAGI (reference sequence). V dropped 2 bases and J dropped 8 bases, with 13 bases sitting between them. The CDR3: CASSYIGGKDSPLHF. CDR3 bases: TGTGCCAGCAGTTACATAGGGGGGAAGGATTCACCCCTCCACTTT.

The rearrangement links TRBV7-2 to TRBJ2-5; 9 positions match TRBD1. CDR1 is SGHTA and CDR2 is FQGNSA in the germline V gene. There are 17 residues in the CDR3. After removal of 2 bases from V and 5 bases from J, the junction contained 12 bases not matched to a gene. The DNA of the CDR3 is TGTGCCAGCAGCTTACGGGGTTGGACAGGGGTCGGCGAGACCCAGTACTTC. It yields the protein CASSLRGWTGVGETQYF.

This CDR3 is CASRPPGLGFNEKLFF. CDR3 nucleotides: TGTGCCAGCAGACCACCGGGGCTTGGGTTTAATGAAAAACTGTTTTTT. The J gene is TRBJ1-4, the V gene TRBV28, with a tentative D call TRBD1 (5 bases). The germline gives CDR1 MDHEN, CDR2 SYDVKM. Trimming removed 6 bases from V and 4 bases from J, with 18 bases in between. This CDR3 region has 16 residues.

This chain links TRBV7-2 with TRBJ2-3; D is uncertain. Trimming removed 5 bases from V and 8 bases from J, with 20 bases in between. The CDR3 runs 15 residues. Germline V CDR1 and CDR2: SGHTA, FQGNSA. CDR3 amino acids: CASSAGAIGPGTQYF. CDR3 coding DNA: TGTGCCAGCAGCGCTGGAGCGATTGGCCCTGGTACGCAGTATTTT.

Here the CDR3 reads CASSVGVSGRGGDTQYF. CDR3 coding DNA: TGTGCCAGCAGCGTAGGGGTTAGCGGGAGAGGAGGAGATACGCAGTATTTT. The chain joins TRBV9 to TRBJ2-3, with TRBD2 matching over 9 bases. Germline V gene sequence: CDR1 SGDLS, CDR2 YYNGEE. The CDR3 is 17 amino acids. V was pared by 0 bases and J by 5 bases, with 10 bases of the junction left unmatched.

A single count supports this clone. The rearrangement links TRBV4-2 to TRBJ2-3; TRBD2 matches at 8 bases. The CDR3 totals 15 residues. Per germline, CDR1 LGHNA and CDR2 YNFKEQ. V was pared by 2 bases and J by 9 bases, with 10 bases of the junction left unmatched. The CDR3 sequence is CASSQPGLGTDTQYF. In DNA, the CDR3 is TGTGCCAGCAGCCAACCGGGACTAGGAACTGACACGCAGTATTTT.

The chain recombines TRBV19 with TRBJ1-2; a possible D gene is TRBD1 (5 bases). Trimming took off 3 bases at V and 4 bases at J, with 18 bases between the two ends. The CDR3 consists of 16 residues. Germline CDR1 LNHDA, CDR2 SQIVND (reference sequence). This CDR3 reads CASSIGTAVVSYGYTF. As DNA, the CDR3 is TGTGCCAGTAGTATCGGGACTGCCGTTGTGAGCTATGGCTACACCTTC.

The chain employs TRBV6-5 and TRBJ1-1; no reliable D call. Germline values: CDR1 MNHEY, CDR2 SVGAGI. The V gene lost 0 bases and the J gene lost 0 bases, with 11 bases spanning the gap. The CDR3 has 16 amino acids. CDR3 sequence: CASSYSRGAMNTEAFF. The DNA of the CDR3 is TGTGCCAGCAGTTACTCGAGAGGCGCCATGAACACTGAAGCTTTCTTT.

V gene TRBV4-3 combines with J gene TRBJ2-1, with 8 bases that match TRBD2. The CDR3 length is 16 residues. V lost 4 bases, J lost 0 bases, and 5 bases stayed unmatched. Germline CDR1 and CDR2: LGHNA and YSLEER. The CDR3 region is CASSLSAGVSYNEQFF. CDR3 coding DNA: TGCGCCAGCAGCCTCTCAGCGGGAGTCTCCTACAATGAGCAGTTCTTC.

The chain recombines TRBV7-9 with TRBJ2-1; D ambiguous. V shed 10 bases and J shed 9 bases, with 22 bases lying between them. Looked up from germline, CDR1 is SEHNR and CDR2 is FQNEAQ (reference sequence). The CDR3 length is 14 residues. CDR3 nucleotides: TGTGCCACGATGGGCTCCGCCCTTCTTGGTGAGCAGTTCTTC. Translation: CATMGSALLGEQFF.